This T cell receptor (beta chain) was identified during a study of T cell changes during pregnancy in multiple sclerosis. Generated by immunoSEQ multiplex PCR, the TCRdb table keeps only in-frame clones and is missing some. The profile shows 89,000 or so clones, approximately 90% of them singletons. V was pared by 3 bases and J by 1 base, with 11 bases between. The germline V gene has CDR1 MDHEN and CDR2 SYDVKM. This CDR3 contains 15 residues. The source was PBMCs, collected in the first trimester of pregnancy. This sequence was found in a female donor in good health, serving as a control in a pregnancy study. Some clones in this sample may be carry-over from other donors' samples. The chain joins TRBV28 to TRBJ2-3; perhaps TRBD1 as D (6 bases). The DNA of the CDR3 is TGTGCCAGCAGTTTTAGGACAGACCGCACAGATACGCAGTATTTT. It encodes CASSFRTDRTDTQYF.